The 4 T cell receptor beta chains in this list originate from one sample, sequenced in a study of T cells in Graves' hyperthyroidism and ophthalmopathy. Researchers amplified the TCR beta CDR3 regions from RNA transcripts. TCR CDR3 regions were first amplified by RT-PCR with HTBI primers. TCRdb reprocessed the multiplex PCR reads with MiXCR, giving one entry per CDR3 protein. The data contain about 560,000 distinct CDR3 sequences, roughly 15% of them singletons. Source material: blood. Source of these receptors: a woman aged 40 to 50 with Graves' hyperthyroidism.

The V gene is TRBV27, the J gene TRBJ1-2; tentative D call: TRBD1 (5 bases). The germline gives CDR1 MNHEY, CDR2 SMNVEV (reference sequence). The CDR3 length is 14 residues. Between the trimmed V and J ends, which lost 7 bases and 4 bases, there was a span of 16 bases. The CDR3 coding sequence is TGTGCCAGCACCCCTACCCCGGGACTCTATGGCTACACCTTC. As protein: CASTPTPGLYGYTF.

This chain uses TRBV9 with TRBJ2-7; 9 bases agree with TRBD1. The CDR3 is 15 amino acids. Germline V gene lookup returns CDR1 SGDLS and CDR2 YYNGEE. Trimming cost V 3 bases and J 2 bases; bases outside gene matches: 6. The CDR3 loop is CASSARTGEPYEQYF. The CDR3 nucleotides are TGTGCCAGCAGCGCCCGGACAGGGGAACCCTACGAGCAGTACTTC.

Ten or more counts support this clonotype. This chain joins TRBV11-2 and TRBJ2-3; D is undetermined. Trimming left V 0 bases short and J 4 bases short, with 8 bases between. This CDR3 spans 14 amino acids. From germline, CDR1 is SGHAT and CDR2 FQNNGV. CDR3 protein: CASSLEPTSDTQYF. The CDR3 DNA reads TGTGCCAGCAGCTTAGAACCTACATCAGATACGCAGTATTTT.

The table lists this clonotype with many counts. The CDR3 is CASSYTTGTRTDTQYF. In DNA form, the CDR3 reads TGTGCCAGCAGCTACACGACAGGAACCCGCACAGATACGCAGTATTTT. The chain carries TRBV7-9 and TRBJ2-3, with a weak D call TRBD1 (6 bases). The CDR3 is 16 residues long. Germline CDR1 is SEHNR and CDR2 is FQNEAQ (reference sequence). V lost 4 bases to trimming and J lost 1 base, with 15 bases between them.